This TCR beta chain emerged from a study of control samples from healthy donors and cancer patients. Profiling relied on immunoSEQ multiplex PCR, and the TCRdb table lists in-frame clones only, not all of them. The table lists roughly 45,000 clones, roughly 92% of them singletons. Trimming removed 1 base from V and 1 base from J; junction bases left unmatched: 4. Germline assignment: CDR1 LGHNA and CDR2 YNFKEQ. CDR3 length equals 16 residues. The clonotype comes from a man aged 30 to 45 with colorectal cancer. The chain uses TRBV4-2 and TRBJ2-1; TRBD1 matches at 7 bases. The sequencing sample was made of PBMCs. The CDR3 here is CASSQVAQGSYNEQFF. CDR3 coding DNA: TGTGCCAGCAGCCAAGTTGCACAGGGGTCCTACAATGAGCAGTTCTTC.